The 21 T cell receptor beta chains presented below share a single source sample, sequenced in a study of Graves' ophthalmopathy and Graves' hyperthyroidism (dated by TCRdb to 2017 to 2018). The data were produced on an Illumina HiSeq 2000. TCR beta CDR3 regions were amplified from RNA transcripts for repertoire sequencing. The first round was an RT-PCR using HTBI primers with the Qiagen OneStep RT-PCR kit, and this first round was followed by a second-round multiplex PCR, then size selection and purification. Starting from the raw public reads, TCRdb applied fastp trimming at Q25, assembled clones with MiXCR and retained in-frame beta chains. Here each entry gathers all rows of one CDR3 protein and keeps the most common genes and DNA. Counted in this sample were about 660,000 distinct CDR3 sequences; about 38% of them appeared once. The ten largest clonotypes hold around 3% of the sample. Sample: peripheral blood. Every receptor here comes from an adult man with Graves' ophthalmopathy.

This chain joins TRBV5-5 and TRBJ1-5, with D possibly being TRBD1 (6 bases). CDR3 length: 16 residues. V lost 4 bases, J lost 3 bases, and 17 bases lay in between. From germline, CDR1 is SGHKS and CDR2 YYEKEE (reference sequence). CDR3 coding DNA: TGTGCCAGCAGCCAAGAAACAGGACAGCTCAATCAGCCCCAGCATTTT. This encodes CASSQETGQLNQPQHF.

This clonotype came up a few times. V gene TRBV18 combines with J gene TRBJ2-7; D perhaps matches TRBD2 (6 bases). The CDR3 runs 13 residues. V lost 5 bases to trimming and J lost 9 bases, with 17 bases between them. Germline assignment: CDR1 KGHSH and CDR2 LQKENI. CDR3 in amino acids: CASSTDWTTGQYF. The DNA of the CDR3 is TGTGCCAGCTCAACCGACTGGACTACGGGGCAGTACTTC.

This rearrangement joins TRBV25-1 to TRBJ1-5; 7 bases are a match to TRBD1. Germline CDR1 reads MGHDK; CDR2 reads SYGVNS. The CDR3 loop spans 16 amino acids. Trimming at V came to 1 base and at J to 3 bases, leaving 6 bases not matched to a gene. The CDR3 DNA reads TGTGCCAGCAGTGAATTCAGGGACAGCATCAATCAGCCCCAGCATTTT. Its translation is CASSEFRDSINQPQHF. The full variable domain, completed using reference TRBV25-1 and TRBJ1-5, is EADIYQTPRYLVIGTGKKITLECSQTMGHDKMYWYQQDPGMELHLIHYSYGVNSTEKGDLSSESTVSRIRTEHFPLTLESARPSHTSQYLCASSEFRDSINQPQHFGDGTRLSIL.

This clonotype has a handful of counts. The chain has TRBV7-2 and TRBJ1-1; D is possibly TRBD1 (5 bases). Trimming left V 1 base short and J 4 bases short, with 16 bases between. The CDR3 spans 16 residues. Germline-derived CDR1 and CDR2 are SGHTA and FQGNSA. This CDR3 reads CASSLVGGLGSTEAFF. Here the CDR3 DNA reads TGTGCCAGCAGCTTAGTTGGGGGACTAGGGTCCACTGAAGCTTTCTTT.

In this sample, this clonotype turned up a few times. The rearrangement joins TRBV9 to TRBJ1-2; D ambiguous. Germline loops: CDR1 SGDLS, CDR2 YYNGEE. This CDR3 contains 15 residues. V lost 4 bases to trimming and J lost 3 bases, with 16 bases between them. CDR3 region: CASSQPRSPDYGYTF. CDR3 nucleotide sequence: TGTGCCAGCAGCCAGCCCCGATCCCCCGACTATGGCTACACCTTC. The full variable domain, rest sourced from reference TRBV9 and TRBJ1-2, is DSGVTQTPKHLITATGQRVTLRCSPRSGDLSVYWYQQSLDQGLQFLIQYYNGEERAKGNILERFSAQQFPDLHSELNLSSLELGDSALYFCASSQPRSPDYGYTFGSGTRLTVV.

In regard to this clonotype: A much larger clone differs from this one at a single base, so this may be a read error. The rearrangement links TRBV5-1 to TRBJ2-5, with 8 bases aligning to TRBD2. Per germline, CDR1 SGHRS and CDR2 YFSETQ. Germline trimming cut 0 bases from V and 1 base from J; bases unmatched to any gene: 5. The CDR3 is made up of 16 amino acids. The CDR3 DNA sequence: TGCGCCAGCAGCTTGGGCCGGGGGGGTATCCAAGAGACCCAGTACTTC. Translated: CASSLGRGGIQETQYF.

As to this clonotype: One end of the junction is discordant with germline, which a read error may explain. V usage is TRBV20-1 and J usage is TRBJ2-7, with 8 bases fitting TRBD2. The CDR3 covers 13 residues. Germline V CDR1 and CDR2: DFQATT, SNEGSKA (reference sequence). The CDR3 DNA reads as TGCAGTACTAGAGCGGGGGAACCATACGAGCAGTACTTC. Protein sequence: CSTRAGEPYEQYF.

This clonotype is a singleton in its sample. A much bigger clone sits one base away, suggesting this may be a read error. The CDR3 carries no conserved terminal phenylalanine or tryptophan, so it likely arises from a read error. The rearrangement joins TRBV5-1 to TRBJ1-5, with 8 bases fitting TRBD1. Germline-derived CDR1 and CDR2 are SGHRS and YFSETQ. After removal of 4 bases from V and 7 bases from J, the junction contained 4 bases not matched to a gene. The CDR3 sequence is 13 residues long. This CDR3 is CASSKTGDQPQHL. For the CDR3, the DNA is TGCGCCAGCAGCAAGACAGGGGACCAGCCCCAGCATCTT.

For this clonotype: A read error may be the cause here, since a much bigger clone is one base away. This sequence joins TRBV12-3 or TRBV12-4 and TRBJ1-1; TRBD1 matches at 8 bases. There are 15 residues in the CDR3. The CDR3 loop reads CASRLFGRGHSEASF. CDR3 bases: TGTGCCAGCAGGTTATTCGGCAGGGGGCACTCTGAAGCTTCCTTT.

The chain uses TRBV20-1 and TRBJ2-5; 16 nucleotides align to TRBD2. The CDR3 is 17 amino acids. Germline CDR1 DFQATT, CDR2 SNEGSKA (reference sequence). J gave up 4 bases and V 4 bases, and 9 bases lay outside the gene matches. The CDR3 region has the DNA TGCAGTGCTATCGGGACTAGCGGGGGGGCCTCCCGAGAGACCCAGTACTTC. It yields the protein CSAIGTSGGASRETQYF.

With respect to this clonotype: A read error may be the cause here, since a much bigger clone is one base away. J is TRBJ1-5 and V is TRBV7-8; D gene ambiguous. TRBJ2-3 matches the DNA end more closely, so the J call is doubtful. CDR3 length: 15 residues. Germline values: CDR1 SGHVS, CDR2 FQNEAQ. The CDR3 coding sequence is TGTGCCAGCAGCACCGAGCGCCTCAGTAATCAGCCCCAGTATTTT. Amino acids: CASSTERLSNQPQYF.

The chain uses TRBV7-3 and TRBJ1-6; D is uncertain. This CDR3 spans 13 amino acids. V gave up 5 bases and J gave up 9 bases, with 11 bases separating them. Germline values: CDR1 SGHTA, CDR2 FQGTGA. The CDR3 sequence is CASSTREGSPLHF. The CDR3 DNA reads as TGTGCCAGCAGCACAAGGGAAGGTTCACCCCTCCACTTT.

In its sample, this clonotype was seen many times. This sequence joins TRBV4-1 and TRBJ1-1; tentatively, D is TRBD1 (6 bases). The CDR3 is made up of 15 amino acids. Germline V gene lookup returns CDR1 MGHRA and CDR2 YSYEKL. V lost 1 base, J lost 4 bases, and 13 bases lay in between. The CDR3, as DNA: TGCGCCAGCAGCCAAGCCCAGGGGCATGGCACTGAAGCTTTCTTT. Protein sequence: CASSQAQGHGTEAFF.

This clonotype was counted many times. CDR3 bases: TGTGCCAGCAGTTTAGACGGTAATAGCAATCAGCCCCAGCATTTT. Its protein product is CASSLDGNSNQPQHF. The chain employs TRBV12-3 or TRBV12-4 and TRBJ1-5; D not resolved. The CDR3 covers 15 residues. V dropped 1 base and J dropped 0 bases, with 7 bases sitting between them.

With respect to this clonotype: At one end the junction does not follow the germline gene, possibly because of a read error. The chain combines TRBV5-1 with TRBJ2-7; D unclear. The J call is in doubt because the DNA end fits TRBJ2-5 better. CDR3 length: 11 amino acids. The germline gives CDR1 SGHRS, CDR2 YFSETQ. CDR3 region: CSSSSGETQYF. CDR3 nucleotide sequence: TGCTCCAGCAGCTCCGGAGAGACCCAGTACTTC.

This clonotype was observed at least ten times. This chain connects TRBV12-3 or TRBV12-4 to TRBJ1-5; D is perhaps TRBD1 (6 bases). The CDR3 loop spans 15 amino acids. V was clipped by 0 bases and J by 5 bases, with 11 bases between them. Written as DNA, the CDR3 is TGTGCCAGCAGTTTAGCTCAGCCAGGGGATCAGCCCCAGCATTTT. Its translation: CASSLAQPGDQPQHF.

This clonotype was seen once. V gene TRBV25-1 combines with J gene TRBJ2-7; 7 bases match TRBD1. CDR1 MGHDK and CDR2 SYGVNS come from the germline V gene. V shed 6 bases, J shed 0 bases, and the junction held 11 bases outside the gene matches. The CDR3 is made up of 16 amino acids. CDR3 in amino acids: CASSSTGTAPSYEQYF. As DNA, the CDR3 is TGTGCCAGCAGCTCGACAGGGACAGCACCCTCCTACGAGCAGTACTTC.

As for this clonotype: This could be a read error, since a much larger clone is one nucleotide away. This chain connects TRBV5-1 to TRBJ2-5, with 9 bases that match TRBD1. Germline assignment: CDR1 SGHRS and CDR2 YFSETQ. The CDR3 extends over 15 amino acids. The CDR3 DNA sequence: TGCGCCAGCGGCTTACGGGACAGGGAGGGTGAGACCCAGTACTTC. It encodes CASGLRDREGETQYF.

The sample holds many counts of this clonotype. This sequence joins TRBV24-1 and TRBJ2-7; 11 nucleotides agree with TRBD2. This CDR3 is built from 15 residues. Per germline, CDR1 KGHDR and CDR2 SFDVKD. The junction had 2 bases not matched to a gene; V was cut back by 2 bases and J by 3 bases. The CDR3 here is CATSDSTSGSYEQYF. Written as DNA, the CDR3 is TGTGCCACCAGTGATTCAACTAGCGGGAGCTACGAGCAGTACTTC.

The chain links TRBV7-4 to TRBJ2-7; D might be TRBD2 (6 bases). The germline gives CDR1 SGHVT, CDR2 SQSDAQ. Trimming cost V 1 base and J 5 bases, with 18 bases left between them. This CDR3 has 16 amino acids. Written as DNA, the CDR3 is TGTGCCAGCAGCTTAGGTGGTAGCGGAGGGATTCACGAGCAGTACTTC. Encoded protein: CASSLGGSGGIHEQYF.

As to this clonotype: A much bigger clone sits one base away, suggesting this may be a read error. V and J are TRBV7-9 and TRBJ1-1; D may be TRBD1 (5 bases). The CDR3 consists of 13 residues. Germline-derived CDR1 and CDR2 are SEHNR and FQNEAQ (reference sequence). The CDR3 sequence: CASYRRLNTGAFF. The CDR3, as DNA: TGTGCCAGCTACAGGAGGCTGAACACTGGAGCTTTCTTT.